Detailed here is one T cell receptor beta chain. This record belongs to a study of blood T cell repertoires in COVID-19. Overall study: PBMCs, B-cell-depleted T cells, or T cells were the source of the cDNA or gDNA that made up the material.

Original processing methods: Amplification with reference gene primers provided the estimates of nucleated cell counts. Libraries were prepared by immunoSEQ multiplex PCR; TCRdb keeps only in-frame clonotypes and omits some of them. From that table come the V and J calls and clone size; the DNA was used to work out D and trimming. Among some 140,000 clones listed, 85% to 90% were seen once. The source material was peripheral blood. This sequence was found in a man in his 70s with active COVID-19.

CDR3 sequence (DNA): TGTGCCAGCAGTGACTCGAGGGGGAGGGATAATTCACCCCTCCACTTT. Encoded protein: CASSDSRGRDNSPLHF. The chain has TRBV6-4 and TRBJ1-6, with D possibly matching TRBD1 (6 bases). The CDR3 covers 16 residues. V was pared by 0 bases and J by 5 bases, with 11 bases between. Germline V gives CDR1 MRHNA, CDR2 SNTAGT.